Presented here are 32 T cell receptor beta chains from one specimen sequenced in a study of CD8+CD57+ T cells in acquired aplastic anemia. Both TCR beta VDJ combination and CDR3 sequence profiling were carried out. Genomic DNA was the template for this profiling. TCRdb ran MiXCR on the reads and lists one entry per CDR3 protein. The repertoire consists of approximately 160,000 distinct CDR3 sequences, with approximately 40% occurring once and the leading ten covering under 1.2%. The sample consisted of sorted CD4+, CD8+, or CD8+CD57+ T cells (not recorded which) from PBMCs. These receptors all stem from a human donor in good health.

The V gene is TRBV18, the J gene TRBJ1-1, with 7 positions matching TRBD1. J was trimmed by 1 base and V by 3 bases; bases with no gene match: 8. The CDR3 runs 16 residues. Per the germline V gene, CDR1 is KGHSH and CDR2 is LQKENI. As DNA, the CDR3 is TGTGCCAGCTCACCTTCGAACAGGGGAAGGAACACTGAAGCTTTCTTT. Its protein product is CASSPSNRGRNTEAFF.

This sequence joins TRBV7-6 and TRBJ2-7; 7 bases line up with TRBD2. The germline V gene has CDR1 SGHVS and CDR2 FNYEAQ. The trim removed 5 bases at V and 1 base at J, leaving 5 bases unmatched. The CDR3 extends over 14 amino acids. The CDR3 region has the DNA TGTGCCAGCAGCCCCAACGGGGGGTCCTACGAGCAGTACTTC. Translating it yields CASSPNGGSYEQYF.

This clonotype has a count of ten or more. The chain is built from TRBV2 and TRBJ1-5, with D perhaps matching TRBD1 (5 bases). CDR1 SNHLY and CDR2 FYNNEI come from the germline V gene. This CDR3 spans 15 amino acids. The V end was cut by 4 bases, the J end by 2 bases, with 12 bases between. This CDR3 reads CASSGQGTGNQPQHF. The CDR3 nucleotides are TGTGCCAGCAGTGGTCAGGGAACCGGCAATCAGCCCCAGCATTTT.

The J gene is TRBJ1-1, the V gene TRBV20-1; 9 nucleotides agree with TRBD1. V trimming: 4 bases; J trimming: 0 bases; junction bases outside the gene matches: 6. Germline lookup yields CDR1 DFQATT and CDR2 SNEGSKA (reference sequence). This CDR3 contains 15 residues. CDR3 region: CSAKADRGLNTEAFF. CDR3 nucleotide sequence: TGCAGTGCTAAAGCGGACAGGGGATTGAACACTGAAGCTTTCTTT.

The DNA for the CDR3 is TGTGCCAGTAGTATCCTGGGGACAGAACCTAAAGAGACCCAGTACTTC. It encodes CASSILGTEPKETQYF. The V gene is TRBV19, the J gene TRBJ2-5; 7 bases match TRBD1. The junction had 10 bases not matched to a gene; V was cut back by 3 bases and J by 3 bases. The germline gives CDR1 LNHDA, CDR2 SQIVND (reference sequence). CDR3 length: 16 amino acids.

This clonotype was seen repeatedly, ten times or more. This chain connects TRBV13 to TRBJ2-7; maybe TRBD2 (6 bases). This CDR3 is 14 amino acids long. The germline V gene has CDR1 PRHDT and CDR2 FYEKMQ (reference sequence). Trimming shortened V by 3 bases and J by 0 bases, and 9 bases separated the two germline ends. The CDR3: CASSLTRSSYEQYF. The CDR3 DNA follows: TGTGCCAGCAGCTTGACTAGGTCCTCCTACGAGCAGTACTTC.

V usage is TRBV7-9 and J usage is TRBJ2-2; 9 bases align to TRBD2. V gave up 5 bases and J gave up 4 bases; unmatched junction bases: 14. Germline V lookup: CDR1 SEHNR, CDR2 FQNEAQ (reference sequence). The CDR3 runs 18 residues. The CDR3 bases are TGTGCCAGCAGCCCGCGTTTGCGGGGGGGGGGTATCACCGGGGAGCTGTTTTTT. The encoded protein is CASSPRLRGGGITGELFF.

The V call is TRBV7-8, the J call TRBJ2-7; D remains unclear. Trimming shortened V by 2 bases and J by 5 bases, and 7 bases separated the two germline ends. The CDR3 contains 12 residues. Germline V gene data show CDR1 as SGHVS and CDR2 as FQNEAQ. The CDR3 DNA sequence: TGTGCCAGCAGCTTAATTCGCCACGAGCAGTACTTC. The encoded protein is CASSLIRHEQYF. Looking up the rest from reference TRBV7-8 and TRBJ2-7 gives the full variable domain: GAGVSQSPRYKVAKRGQDVALRCDPISGHVSLFWYQQALGQGPEFLTYFQNEAQLDKSGLPSDRFFAERPEGSVSTLKIQRTQQEDSAVYLCASSLIRHEQYFGPGTRLTVT.

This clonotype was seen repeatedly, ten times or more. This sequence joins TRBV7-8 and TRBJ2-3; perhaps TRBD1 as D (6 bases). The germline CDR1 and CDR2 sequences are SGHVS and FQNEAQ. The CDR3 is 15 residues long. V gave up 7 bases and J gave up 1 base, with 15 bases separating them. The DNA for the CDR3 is TGTGCCAGCACCAAAGGACAGCCCCGCACAGATACGCAGTATTTT. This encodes CASTKGQPRTDTQYF.

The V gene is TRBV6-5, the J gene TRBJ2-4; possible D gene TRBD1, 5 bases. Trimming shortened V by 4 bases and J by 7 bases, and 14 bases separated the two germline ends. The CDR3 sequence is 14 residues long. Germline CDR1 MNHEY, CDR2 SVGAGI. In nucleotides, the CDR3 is TGTGCCAGCAGTTCTAGACAGCCCTCGAACATTCAGTACTTC. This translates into CASSSRQPSNIQYF.

CDR3 DNA: TGTGCCAGCAGCTTCTTGCAGGGGGCTGGGTATGGCTACACCTTC. Its translation: CASSFLQGAGYGYTF. The chain recombines TRBV5-6 with TRBJ1-2; 8 bases agree with TRBD1. Germline V CDR1 and CDR2: SGHDT, YYEEEE. The CDR3 runs to 15 residues. Trimming removed 2 bases from V and 5 bases from J; junction bases left unmatched: 8.

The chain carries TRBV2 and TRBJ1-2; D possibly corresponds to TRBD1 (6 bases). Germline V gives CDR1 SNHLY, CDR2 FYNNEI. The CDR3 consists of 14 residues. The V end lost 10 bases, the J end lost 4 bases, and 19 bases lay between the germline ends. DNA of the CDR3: TGTGCCACCGAGAACAGGGAAGAGACCTATGGCTACACCTTC. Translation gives CATENREETYGYTF.

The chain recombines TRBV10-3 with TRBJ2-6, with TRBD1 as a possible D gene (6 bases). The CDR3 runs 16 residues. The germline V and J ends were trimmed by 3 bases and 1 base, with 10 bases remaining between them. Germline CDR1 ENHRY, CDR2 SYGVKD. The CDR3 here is CAISDQGISGANVLTF. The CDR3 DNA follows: TGTGCCATCAGTGACCAGGGGATATCTGGGGCCAACGTCCTGACTTTC.

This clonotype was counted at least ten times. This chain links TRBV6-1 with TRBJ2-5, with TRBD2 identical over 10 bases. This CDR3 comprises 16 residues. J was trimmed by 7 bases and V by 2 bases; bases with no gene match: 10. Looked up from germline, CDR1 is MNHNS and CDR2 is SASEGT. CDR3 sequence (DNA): TGTGCCAGCAGTGAATTAGCGGGGGGCCCAATGGGGACCCAGTACTTC. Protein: CASSELAGGPMGTQYF.

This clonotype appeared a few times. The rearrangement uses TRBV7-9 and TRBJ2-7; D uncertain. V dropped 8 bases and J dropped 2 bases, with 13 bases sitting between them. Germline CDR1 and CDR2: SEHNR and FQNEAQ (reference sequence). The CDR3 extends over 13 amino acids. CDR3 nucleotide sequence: TGTGCCAGCGGCTCCGCTCGGACCTACGAGCAGTACTTC. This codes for CASGSARTYEQYF.

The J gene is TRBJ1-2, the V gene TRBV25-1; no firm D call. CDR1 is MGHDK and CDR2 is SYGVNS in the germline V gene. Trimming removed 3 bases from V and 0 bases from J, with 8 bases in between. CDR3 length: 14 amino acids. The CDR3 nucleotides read TGTGCCAGCAGTGACAGTCGCCCTAACTATGGCTACACCTTC. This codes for CASSDSRPNYGYTF.

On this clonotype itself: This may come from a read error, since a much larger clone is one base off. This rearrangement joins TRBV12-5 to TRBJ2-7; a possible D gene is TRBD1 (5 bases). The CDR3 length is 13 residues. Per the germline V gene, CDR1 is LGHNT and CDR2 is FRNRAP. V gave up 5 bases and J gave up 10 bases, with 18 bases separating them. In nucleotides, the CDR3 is TGTGCTAGTGGTCCCCGGCAGGGCGGCGACCAGTACTTC. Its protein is CASGPRQGGDQYF. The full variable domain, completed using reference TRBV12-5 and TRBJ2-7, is DARVTQTPRHKVTEMGQEVTMRCQPILGHNTVFWYRQTMMQGLELLAYFRNRAPLDDSGMPKDRFSAEMPDATLATLKIQPSEPRDSAVYFCASGPRQGGDQYFGPGTRLTVT.

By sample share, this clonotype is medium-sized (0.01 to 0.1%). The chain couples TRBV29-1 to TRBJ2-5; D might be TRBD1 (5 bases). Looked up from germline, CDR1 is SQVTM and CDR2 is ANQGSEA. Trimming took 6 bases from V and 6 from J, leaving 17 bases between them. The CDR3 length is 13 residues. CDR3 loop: CSVAQTVGQTQYF. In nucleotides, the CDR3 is TGCAGCGTGGCCCAGACAGTGGGGCAGACCCAGTACTTC.

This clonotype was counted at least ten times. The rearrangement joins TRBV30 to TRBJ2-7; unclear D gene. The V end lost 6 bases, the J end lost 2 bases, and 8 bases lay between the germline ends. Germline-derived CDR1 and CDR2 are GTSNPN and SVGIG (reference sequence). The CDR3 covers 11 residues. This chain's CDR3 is CACCGAYEQYF. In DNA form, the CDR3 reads TGTGCCTGTTGCGGAGCCTACGAGCAGTACTTC.

The CDR3: CAISERQGQYF. CDR3 DNA: TGTGCCATCAGTGAAAGGCAGGGGCAGTATTTT. V gene TRBV10-3 combines with J gene TRBJ2-3, with D possibly TRBD1 on 5 matching bases. The CDR3 runs 11 residues. V was clipped by 3 bases and J by 11 bases, with 9 bases between them. Germline lookup yields CDR1 ENHRY and CDR2 SYGVKD.

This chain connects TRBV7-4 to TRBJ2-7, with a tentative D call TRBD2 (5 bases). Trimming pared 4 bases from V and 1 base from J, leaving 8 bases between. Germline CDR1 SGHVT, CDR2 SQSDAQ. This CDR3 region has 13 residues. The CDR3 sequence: CASSSGLSYEQYF. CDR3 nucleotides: TGTGCCAGCAGCTCTGGACTTTCCTACGAGCAGTACTTC.

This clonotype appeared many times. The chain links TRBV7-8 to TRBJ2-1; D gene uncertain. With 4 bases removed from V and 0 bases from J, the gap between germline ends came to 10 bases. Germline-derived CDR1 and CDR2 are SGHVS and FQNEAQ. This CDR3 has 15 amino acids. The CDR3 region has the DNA TGTGCCAGCAGCTCGAGCGAGAGCTCCTACAATGAGCAGTTCTTC. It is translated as CASSSSESSYNEQFF. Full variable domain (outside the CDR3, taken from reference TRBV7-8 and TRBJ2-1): GAGVSQSPRYKVAKRGQDVALRCDPISGHVSLFWYQQALGQGPEFLTYFQNEAQLDKSGLPSDRFFAERPEGSVSTLKIQRTQQEDSAVYLCASSSSESSYNEQFFGPGTRLTVL.

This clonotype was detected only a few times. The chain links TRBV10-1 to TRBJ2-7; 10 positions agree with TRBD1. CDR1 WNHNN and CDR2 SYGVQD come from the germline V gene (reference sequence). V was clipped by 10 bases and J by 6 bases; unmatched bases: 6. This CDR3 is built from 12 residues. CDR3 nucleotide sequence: TGCGCCACCGGGGACAGGGGATTCGAGCAGTACTTC. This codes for CATGDRGFEQYF.

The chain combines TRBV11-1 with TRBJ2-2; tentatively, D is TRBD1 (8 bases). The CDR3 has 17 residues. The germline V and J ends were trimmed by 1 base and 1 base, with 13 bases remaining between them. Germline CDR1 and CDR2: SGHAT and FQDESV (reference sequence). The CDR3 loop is CASSLESGTGNTGELFF. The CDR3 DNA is TGTGCCAGCAGCTTAGAGAGCGGGACAGGGAACACCGGGGAGCTGTTTTTT.

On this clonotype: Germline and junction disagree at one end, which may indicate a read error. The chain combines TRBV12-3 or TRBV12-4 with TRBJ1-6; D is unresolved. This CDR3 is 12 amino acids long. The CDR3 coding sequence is TGTGCCAGCACCGCTCAGTCGTCACCACTCCACTTT. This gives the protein CASTAQSSPLHF.

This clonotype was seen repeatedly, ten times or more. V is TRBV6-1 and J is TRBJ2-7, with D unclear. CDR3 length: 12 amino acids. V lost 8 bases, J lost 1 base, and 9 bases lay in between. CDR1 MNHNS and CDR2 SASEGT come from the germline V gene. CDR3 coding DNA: TGTGCCAGCGAGGACCGTTCCTACGAGCAGTACTTC. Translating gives CASEDRSYEQYF.

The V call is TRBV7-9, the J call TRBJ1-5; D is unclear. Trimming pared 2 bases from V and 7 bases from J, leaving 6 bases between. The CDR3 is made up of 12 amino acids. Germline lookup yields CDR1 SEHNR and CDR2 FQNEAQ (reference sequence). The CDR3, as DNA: TGTGCCAGCAGCTTATTTGAACAGCCCCAGCATTTT. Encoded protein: CASSLFEQPQHF.

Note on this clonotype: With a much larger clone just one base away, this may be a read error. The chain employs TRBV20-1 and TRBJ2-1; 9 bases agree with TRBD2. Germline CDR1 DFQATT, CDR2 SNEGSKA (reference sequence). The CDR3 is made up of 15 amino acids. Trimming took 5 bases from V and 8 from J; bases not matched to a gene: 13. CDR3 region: CSAARGSGGEDEQFF. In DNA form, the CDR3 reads TGCAGTGCTGCGAGGGGTAGCGGGGGAGAGGATGAGCAGTTCTTC.

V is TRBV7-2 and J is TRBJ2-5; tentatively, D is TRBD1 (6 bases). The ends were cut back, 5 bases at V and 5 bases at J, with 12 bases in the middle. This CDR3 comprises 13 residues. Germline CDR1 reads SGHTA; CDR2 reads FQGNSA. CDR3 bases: TGTGCCAGCAGCCGCACAGGGCACGAGACCCAGTACTTC. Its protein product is CASSRTGHETQYF.

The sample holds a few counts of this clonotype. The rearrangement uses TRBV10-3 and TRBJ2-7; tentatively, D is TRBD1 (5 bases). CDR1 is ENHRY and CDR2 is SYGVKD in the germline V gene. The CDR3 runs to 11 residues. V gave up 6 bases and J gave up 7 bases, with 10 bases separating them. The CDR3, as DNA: TGTGCCATCAGAGGGGTCGGGGAGCAGTACTTC. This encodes CAIRGVGEQYF.

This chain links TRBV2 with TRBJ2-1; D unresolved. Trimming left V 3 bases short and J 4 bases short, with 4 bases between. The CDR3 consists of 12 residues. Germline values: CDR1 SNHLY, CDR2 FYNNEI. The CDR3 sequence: CASSDEYNEQFF. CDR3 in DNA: TGTGCCAGCAGTGACGAATACAATGAGCAGTTCTTC.

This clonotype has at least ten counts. In DNA form, the CDR3 reads TGTGCCAGCAGCCAAGAACTAGGGGGGACTTCACCCCTCCACTTT. Protein sequence: CASSQELGGTSPLHF. The gene calls are TRBV4-2 and TRBJ1-6; D perhaps matches TRBD1 (6 bases). Between the trimmed V and J ends, which lost 0 bases and 9 bases, there was a span of 12 bases. The CDR3 is 15 amino acids. Germline V gives CDR1 LGHNA, CDR2 YNFKEQ.